Here is one T cell receptor beta chain with its context. Seattle's enrolled individuals joined amid active infection and were then monitored longitudinally. This specimen belongs to a study of blood T cell repertoires in COVID-19. Overall study context: Sites in the United States, Italy and Spain provided acute and convalescent COVID-19 samples. In each case, the material was cDNA or gDNA derived from T cells, B-cell-depleted T cells, or PBMCs.

This CDR3 is built from 18 residues. V lost 1 base and J lost 1; bases outside the gene matches: 6. In germline, CDR1 is SGHKS, CDR2 YYEKEE (reference sequence). Per the original data handling: The assay estimated nucleated cells by amplifying reference gene primers. TCRdb's table, derived via immunoSEQ multiplex PCR, lists solely in-frame clones and lacks some. D and trimming come from the DNA, and the V and J calls and clone size come from that table. The sample lists fewer than 350,000 clones, approximately 86% occurring once. The TCR sequence derives from a man aged 30 to 39 with COVID-19, enrolled during active disease. V gene TRBV5-5 combines with J gene TRBJ2-2, with 11 nucleotides matching TRBD2. The sequenced sample was peripheral blood. The DNA of the CDR3 is TGTGCCAGCAGCTTGAGTCCTAGCGGGGGGATGAACACCGGGGAGCTGTTTTTT. As protein: CASSLSPSGGMNTGELFF.